These 21 T cell receptor beta chains were sequenced from one sample in a study of cytomegalovirus exposure and HLA in healthy donors. The PCR ran on 60 Vbeta and 13 Jbeta primers. This table comes from immunoSEQ multiplex PCR, and its TCRdb copy is limited to in-frame clones, with some not included. Seen here are some 150,000 clones, roughly 80% observed once, and the top ten hold more than 2.5%. Input material: PBMCs. The receptors here all came from a man between 35 and 55 years old in good health and CMV-seronegative.

J is TRBJ1-2 and V is TRBV28; a weak D match, TRBD1 (6 bases). V shed 7 bases and J shed 5 bases, with 17 bases lying between them. CDR3 length equals 14 residues. From germline, CDR1 is MDHEN and CDR2 SYDVKM. CDR3 nucleotide sequence: TGTGCCAGCACCAAGGGACACGGCGCTTATGGCTACACCTTC. As protein: CASTKGHGAYGYTF.

The chain uses TRBV4-2 and TRBJ1-6; unclear D gene. Germline CDR1 is LGHNA and CDR2 is YNFKEQ. The V end lost 1 base, the J end lost 4 bases, and 8 bases lay between the germline ends. The length of the CDR3 is 15 residues. CDR3 amino acids: CASSQGADYNSPLHF. For the CDR3, the DNA is TGTGCCAGCAGCCAAGGGGCAGATTATAATTCACCCCTCCACTTT.

V gene TRBV7-3 combines with J gene TRBJ1-2; TRBD1 aligns across 10 bases. V lost 6 bases and J lost 9; bases outside the gene matches: 7. The germline gives CDR1 SGHTA, CDR2 FQGTGA. The CDR3 covers 13 residues. The CDR3 spells CASSTGTGDRYTF. The DNA for the CDR3 is TGTGCCAGCAGTACCGGGACAGGGGATCGCTACACCTTC.

DNA for the CDR3: TGTGCCAGCAGCTTCGCGGAGACCGGGCCCCTCCACTTT. Translated, it gives CASSFAETGPLHF. The rearrangement uses TRBV5-4 and TRBJ1-6; no clear D. Trimming removed 2 bases at V and 13 bases at J, with 13 bases between. CDR1 and CDR2 from the germline V gene are SGHNT and YYREEE (reference sequence). The CDR3 has 13 amino acids.

The genes are TRBV19 and TRBJ2-1, with 9 bases fitting TRBD1. Germline V gene data show CDR1 as LNHDA and CDR2 as SQIVND (reference sequence). Trimming cost V 4 bases and J 4 bases; bases outside gene matches: 2. There are 14 residues in the CDR3. CDR3 residues: CASSNGQGYNEQFF. In DNA form, the CDR3 reads TGTGCCAGTAGTAACGGACAGGGGTACAATGAGCAGTTCTTC.

The rearrangement links TRBV6-5 to TRBJ2-7; 7 bases agree with TRBD1. V gave up 0 bases and J gave up 1 base; unmatched junction bases: 6. The CDR3 covers 16 residues. Per germline, CDR1 MNHEY and CDR2 SVGAGI. In nucleotides, the CDR3 is TGTGCCAGCAGTTACTCGGCGGACAGGTTTTCCTACGAGCAGTACTTC. As protein: CASSYSADRFSYEQYF.

There are a few counts of this clone. The chain employs TRBV7-9 and TRBJ2-7, with TRBD1 matching 7 bases. J lost 3 bases, V lost 1 base, and 6 bases had no gene match. The CDR3 has 15 residues. Germline assignment: CDR1 SEHNR and CDR2 FQNEAQ (reference sequence). Here the CDR3 reads CASSLGTGLNYEQYF. The CDR3 DNA reads TGTGCCAGCAGCTTAGGGACAGGTTTGAACTACGAGCAGTACTTC. The full variable domain, completed using reference TRBV7-9 and TRBJ2-7, is DTGVSQNPRHKITKRGQNVTFRCDPISEHNRLYWYRQTLGQGPEFLTYFQNEAQLEKSRLLSDRFSAERPKGSFSTLEIQRTEQGDSAMYLCASSLGTGLNYEQYFGPGTRLTVT.

This chain joins TRBV6-1 and TRBJ2-5; the match to TRBD1 covers 11 bases. CDR1 is MNHNS and CDR2 is SASEGT in the germline V gene. V dropped 6 bases and J dropped 4; count of bases not matched to a gene: 4. The CDR3 extends over 14 amino acids. The CDR3 nucleotides read TGTGCCAGCAGCCCGGGACAGGGGGGAGAGACCCAGTACTTC. Amino acid sequence: CASSPGQGGETQYF.

This chain connects TRBV7-9 to TRBJ2-4; 9 nucleotides match TRBD1. Per the germline V gene, CDR1 is SEHNR and CDR2 is FQNEAQ (reference sequence). J was trimmed by 11 bases and V by 4 bases; bases with no gene match: 9. The CDR3 has 14 residues. The CDR3 spells CASSYGTGTSLQYF. CDR3 nucleotide sequence: TGTGCCAGCAGCTACGGGACAGGGACCAGCCTTCAGTACTTC.

The J gene is TRBJ2-1, the V gene TRBV6-4; 9 nucleotides agree with TRBD1. From germline, CDR1 is MRHNA and CDR2 SNTAGT. J was trimmed by 1 base and V by 2 bases; bases with no gene match: 3. The CDR3 loop spans 16 amino acids. The CDR3 loop is CASSDGDRASYNEQFF. The CDR3 nucleotides read TGTGCCAGCAGTGACGGGGACAGGGCGTCCTACAATGAGCAGTTCTTC.

V is TRBV28 and J is TRBJ2-7; D ambiguous. Trimming removed 4 bases at V and 1 base at J, with 14 bases between. CDR3 size: 15 residues. CDR1 and CDR2 (germline): MDHEN, SYDVKM. The DNA for the CDR3 is TGTGCCAGCAGTTACCAGGCTATCCCTTCCTACGAGCAGTACTTC. Protein product: CASSYQAIPSYEQYF.

The chain employs TRBV11-1 and TRBJ1-2, with a weak D call TRBD1 (6 bases). Germline V lookup: CDR1 SGHAT, CDR2 FQDESV (reference sequence). V lost 1 base, J lost 4 bases, and 19 bases lay in between. The CDR3 loop spans 17 amino acids. CDR3 sequence reads: CASSLDGYTGYGYGYTF. CDR3 DNA sequence: TGTGCCAGCAGCTTAGATGGATACACAGGGTATGGCTATGGCTACACCTTC.

V and J are TRBV7-8 and TRBJ1-6, with D perhaps matching TRBD1 (5 bases). CDR1 and CDR2 from the germline V gene are SGHVS and FQNEAQ. V shed 5 bases and J shed 14 bases, with 16 bases lying between them. The CDR3 consists of 13 residues. The CDR3 nucleotides are TGTGCCAGCAGCCAATCAGGGCCTGGCACCCTCCACTTT. This sequence encodes CASSQSGPGTLHF.

J is TRBJ2-3 and V is TRBV4-1; D not certain. Between the trimmed V and J ends, which lost 2 bases and 6 bases, there was a span of 15 bases. The CDR3 covers 15 residues. Germline CDR1 is MGHRA and CDR2 is YSYEKL. Written as DNA, the CDR3 is TGCGCCAGCAGCCAATCTAGGATCTCCCTCGATACGCAGTATTTT. This codes for CASSQSRISLDTQYF.

The J gene is TRBJ2-5, the V gene TRBV9, with TRBD2 matching 14 bases. V was pared by 0 bases and J by 2 bases, with 3 bases of the junction left unmatched. Germline values: CDR1 SGDLS, CDR2 YYNGEE. The CDR3 length is 17 residues. In DNA form, the CDR3 reads TGTGCCAGCAGCGTAGGACTAGCGGGGGGGATACAAGAGACCCAGTACTTC. It yields the protein CASSVGLAGGIQETQYF.

The chain recombines TRBV2 with TRBJ1-5; 7 nucleotides agree with TRBD1. The CDR3 totals 14 residues. Per the germline V gene, CDR1 is SNHLY and CDR2 is FYNNEI. J gave up 2 bases and V 6 bases, and 4 bases lay outside the gene matches. The CDR3 nucleotides read TGTGCCAGCAGGGGGACAGATCGCAATCAGCCCCAGCATTTT. Protein product: CASRGTDRNQPQHF.

This clone was seen only a few times. The gene calls are TRBV7-2 and TRBJ1-6, with a possible D match to TRBD1 (5 bases). V dropped 5 bases and J dropped 9 bases, with 11 bases sitting between them. This CDR3 is 13 amino acids long. Germline V gene sequence: CDR1 SGHTA, CDR2 FQGNSA. The DNA of the CDR3 is TGTGCCAGCAGCGCCCAGGGCGGTTCACCCCTCCACTTT. As protein: CASSAQGGSPLHF.

The CDR3 nucleotides read TGTGCCAGCAGTGAATACACAGGGGCAACTAATGAAAAACTGTTTTTT. Translating it yields CASSEYTGATNEKLFF. V is TRBV25-1 and J is TRBJ1-4, with 7 bases matching TRBD1. CDR1 and CDR2 (germline): MGHDK, SYGVNS. The CDR3 spans 16 residues. J lost 0 bases, V lost 0 bases, and 1 base had no gene match.

This chain joins TRBV28 and TRBJ2-3; D is unresolved. This CDR3 has 14 residues. V dropped 3 bases and J dropped 4 bases, with 11 bases sitting between them. Germline lookup yields CDR1 MDHEN and CDR2 SYDVKM. CDR3 sequence: CASSFPYLPDTQYF. The DNA of the CDR3 is TGTGCCAGCAGTTTTCCCTACCTTCCAGATACGCAGTATTTT.

The rearrangement joins TRBV7-9 to TRBJ1-3, with 7 bases aligning to TRBD1. Losses at the gene ends were 8 bases for V and 6 bases for J; bases not matched to a gene: 13. Germline CDR1 SEHNR, CDR2 FQNEAQ (reference sequence). This CDR3 region has 15 residues. DNA for the CDR3: TGTGCCAGCGGATTATCAGGGGGTCTCGAAAACACCATATATTTT. This sequence encodes CASGLSGGLENTIYF. Based on the CDR3 plus reference TRBV7-9 and TRBJ1-3, the full variable domain is DTGVSQNPRHKITKRGQNVTFRCDPISEHNRLYWYRQTLGQGPEFLTYFQNEAQLEKSRLLSDRFSAERPKGSFSTLEIQRTEQGDSAMYLCASGLSGGLENTIYFGEGSWLTVV.

The V gene is TRBV6-5, the J gene TRBJ2-5; tentative D call: TRBD2 (7 bases). Germline lookup yields CDR1 MNHEY and CDR2 SVGAGI. Between the trimmed V and J ends, which lost 2 bases and 4 bases, there was a span of 11 bases. This CDR3 has 14 residues. The CDR3 sequence: CASSYAGATETQYF. The CDR3, as DNA: TGTGCCAGCAGTTACGCGGGGGCCACAGAGACCCAGTACTTC.